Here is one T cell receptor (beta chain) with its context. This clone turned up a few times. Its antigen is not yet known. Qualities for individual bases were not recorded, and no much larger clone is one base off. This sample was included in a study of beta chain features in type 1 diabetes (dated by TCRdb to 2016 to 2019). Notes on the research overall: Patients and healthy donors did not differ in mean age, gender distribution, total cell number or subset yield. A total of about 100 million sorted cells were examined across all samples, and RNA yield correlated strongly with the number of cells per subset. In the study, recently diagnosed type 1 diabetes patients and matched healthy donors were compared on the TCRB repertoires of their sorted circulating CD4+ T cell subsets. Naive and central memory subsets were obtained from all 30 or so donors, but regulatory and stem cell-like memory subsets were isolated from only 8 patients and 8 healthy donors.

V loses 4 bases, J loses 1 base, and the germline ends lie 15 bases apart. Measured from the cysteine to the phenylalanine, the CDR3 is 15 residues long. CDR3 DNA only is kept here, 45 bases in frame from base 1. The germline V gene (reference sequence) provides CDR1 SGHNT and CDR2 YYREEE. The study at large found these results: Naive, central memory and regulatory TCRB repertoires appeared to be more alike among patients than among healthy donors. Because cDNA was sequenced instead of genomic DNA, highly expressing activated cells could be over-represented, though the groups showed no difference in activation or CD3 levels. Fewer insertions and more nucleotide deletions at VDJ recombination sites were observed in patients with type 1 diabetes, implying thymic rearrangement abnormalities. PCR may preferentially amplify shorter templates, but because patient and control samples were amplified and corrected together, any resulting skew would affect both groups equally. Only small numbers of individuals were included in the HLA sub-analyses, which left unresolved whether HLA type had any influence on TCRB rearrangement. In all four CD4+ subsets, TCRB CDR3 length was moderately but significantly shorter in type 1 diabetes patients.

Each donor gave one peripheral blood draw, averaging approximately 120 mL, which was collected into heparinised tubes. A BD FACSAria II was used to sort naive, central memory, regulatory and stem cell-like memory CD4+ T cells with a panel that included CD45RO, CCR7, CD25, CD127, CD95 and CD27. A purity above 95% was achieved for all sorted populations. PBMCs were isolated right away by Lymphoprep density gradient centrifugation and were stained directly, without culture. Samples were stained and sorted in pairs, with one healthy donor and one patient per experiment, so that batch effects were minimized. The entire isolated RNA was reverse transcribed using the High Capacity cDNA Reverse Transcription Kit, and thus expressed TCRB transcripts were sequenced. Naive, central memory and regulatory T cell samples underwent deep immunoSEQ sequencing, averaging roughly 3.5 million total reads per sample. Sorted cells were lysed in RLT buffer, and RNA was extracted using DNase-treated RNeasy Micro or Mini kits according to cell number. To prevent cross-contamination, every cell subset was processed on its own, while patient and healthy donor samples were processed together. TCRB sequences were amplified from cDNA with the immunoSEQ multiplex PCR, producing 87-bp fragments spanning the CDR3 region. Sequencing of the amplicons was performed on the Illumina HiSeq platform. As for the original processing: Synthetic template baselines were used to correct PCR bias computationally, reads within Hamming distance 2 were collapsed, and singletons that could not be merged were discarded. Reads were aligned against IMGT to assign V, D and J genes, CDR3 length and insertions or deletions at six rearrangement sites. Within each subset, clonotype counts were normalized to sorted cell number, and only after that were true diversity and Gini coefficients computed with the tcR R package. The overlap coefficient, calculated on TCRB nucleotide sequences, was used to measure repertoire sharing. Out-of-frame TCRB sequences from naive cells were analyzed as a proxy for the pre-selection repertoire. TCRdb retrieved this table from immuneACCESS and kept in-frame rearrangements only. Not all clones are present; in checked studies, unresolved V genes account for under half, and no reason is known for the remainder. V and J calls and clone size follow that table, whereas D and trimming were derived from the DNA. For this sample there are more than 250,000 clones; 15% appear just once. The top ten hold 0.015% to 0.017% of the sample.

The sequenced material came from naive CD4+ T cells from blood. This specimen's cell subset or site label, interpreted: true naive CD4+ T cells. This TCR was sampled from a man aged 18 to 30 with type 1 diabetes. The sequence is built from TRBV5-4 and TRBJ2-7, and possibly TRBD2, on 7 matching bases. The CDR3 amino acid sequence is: CASSPGASGSYEQYF. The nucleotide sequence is TGTGCCAGCAGCCCGGGGGCTAGCGGATCCTACGAGCAGTACTTC. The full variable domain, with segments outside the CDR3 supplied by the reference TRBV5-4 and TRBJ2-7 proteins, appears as ETGVTQSPTHLIKTRGQQVTLRCSSQSGHNTVSWYQQALGQGPQFIFQYYREEENGRGNFPPRFSGLQFPNYSSELNVNALELDDSALYLCASSPGASGSYEQYFGPGTRLTVT.